The rows below give T cell receptor beta chains drawn from one sample of a study of blood T cell repertoires in COVID-19. Some clones are missing from TCRdb's copy, which holds only in-frame ones; the method was immunoSEQ multiplex PCR. Of 70,000 to 100,000 clones listed, roughly 90% are singletons. The sequencing sample was made of peripheral blood. Source of these receptors: a man in his fifties or sixties with COVID-19, enrolled during active disease. Both conserved end residues are part of each CDR3. The D gene is left open where the match is weak. The listing skips clone size in some rows; elsewhere it reads once, few, many or a size class.

j_call: TRBJ2-3; clone_size: NA; d_call: NA; cdr3_length: 14; v_call: TRBV15; cdr3_aa: CATSRVLYTDTQYF; cdr3_nt: TGTGCCACCAGCAGAGTCCTTTACACAGATACGCAGTATTTT
j_call: TRBJ2-7; clone_size: NA; d_call: NA; cdr3_length: 12; v_call: TRBV29-1; cdr3_aa: CSVGGQTWEQYF; cdr3_nt: TGCAGCGTTGGAGGACAGACATGGGAGCAGTACTTC
j_call: TRBJ2-7; clone_size: NA; d_call: NA; cdr3_length: 12; v_call: TRBV2; cdr3_aa: CASSQSVYEQYF; cdr3_nt: TGTGCCAGCAGTCAGTCCGTCTACGAGCAGTACTTC
j_call: TRBJ2-7; clone_size: NA; d_call: NA; cdr3_length: 12; v_call: TRBV2; cdr3_aa: CASTGHSYEQYF; cdr3_nt: TGTGCCAGCACGGGACACTCCTACGAGCAGTACTTC
j_call: TRBJ2-2; clone_size: NA; d_call: TRBD2; cdr3_length: 16; v_call: TRBV2; cdr3_aa: CASSETGGGATGELFF; cdr3_nt: TGTGCCAGCAGTGAAACAGGCGGGGGGGCCACCGGGGAGCTGTTTTTT
j_call: TRBJ1-3; clone_size: NA; d_call: NA; cdr3_length: 15; v_call: TRBV7-2; cdr3_aa: CASSSSQGPGNTIYF; cdr3_nt: TGTGCCAGCAGCTCATCCCAGGGGCCTGGAAACACCATATATTTT
j_call: TRBJ2-7; clone_size: NA; d_call: TRBD1; cdr3_length: 13; v_call: TRBV7-9; cdr3_aa: CASSQTGTHEQYF; cdr3_nt: TGTGCCAGCAGCCAGACAGGGACCCACGAGCAGTACTTC
j_call: TRBJ2-2; clone_size: NA; d_call: NA; cdr3_length: 15; v_call: TRBV5-1; cdr3_aa: CASSLGGPGTGELFF; cdr3_nt: TGCGCCAGCAGCTTGGGGGGGCCCGGCACCGGGGAGCTGTTTTTT
j_call: TRBJ2-7; clone_size: NA; d_call: NA; cdr3_length: 12; v_call: TRBV5-1; cdr3_aa: CASSLGVGEQYF; cdr3_nt: TGCGCCAGCAGCTTGGGGGTCGGGGAGCAGTACTTC
j_call: TRBJ2-5; clone_size: NA; d_call: TRBD2; cdr3_length: 19; v_call: TRBV28; cdr3_aa: CASRNLQGTSGGARETQYF; cdr3_nt: TGTGCCAGCAGAAATTTACAGGGGACTAGCGGGGGGGCAAGAGAGACCCAGTACTTC
j_call: TRBJ1-4; clone_size: NA; d_call: NA; cdr3_length: 16; v_call: TRBV6-1; cdr3_aa: CASSEAGGRANEKLFF; cdr3_nt: TGTGCCAGCAGTGAAGCGGGGGGGCGGGCTAATGAAAAACTGTTTTTT
j_call: TRBJ1-6; clone_size: few; d_call: NA; cdr3_length: 19; v_call: TRBV19; cdr3_aa: CASSPTGILRPSYNSPLHF; cdr3_nt: TGTGCCAGCTCTCCTACCGGGATACTAAGACCCTCCTATAATTCACCCCTCCACTTT
j_call: TRBJ2-7; clone_size: NA; d_call: TRBD1; cdr3_length: 14; v_call: TRBV7-3; cdr3_aa: CASSPGTGSGEQYF; cdr3_nt: TGTGCCAGCAGCCCCGGGACAGGGTCGGGGGAGCAGTACTTC
j_call: TRBJ2-1; clone_size: NA; d_call: TRBD2; cdr3_length: 16; v_call: TRBV14; cdr3_aa: CASSHPLAGAPNEQFF; cdr3_nt: TGTGCCAGCAGCCACCCACTAGCGGGGGCCCCCAATGAGCAGTTCTTC
j_call: TRBJ2-3; clone_size: few; d_call: NA; cdr3_length: 12; v_call: TRBV7-9; cdr3_aa: CASSINTDTQYF; cdr3_nt: TGTGCCAGCAGCATCAACACAGATACGCAGTATTTT
j_call: TRBJ2-2; clone_size: NA; d_call: NA; cdr3_length: 15; v_call: TRBV25-1; cdr3_aa: CASSETALGTGELFF; cdr3_nt: TGTGCCAGCAGCGAGACAGCTCTGGGCACCGGGGAGCTGTTTTTT
j_call: TRBJ1-5; clone_size: NA; d_call: TRBD1; cdr3_length: 16; v_call: TRBV6-1; cdr3_aa: CASSASGTGGDQPQHF; cdr3_nt: TGTGCCAGCAGTGCCTCCGGGACAGGGGGGGATCAGCCCCAGCATTTT
j_call: TRBJ1-5; clone_size: NA; d_call: TRBD1; cdr3_length: 13; v_call: TRBV30; cdr3_aa: CAWEDRGGQPQHF; cdr3_nt: TGTGCCTGGGAAGACAGGGGAGGTCAGCCCCAGCATTTT
j_call: TRBJ1-4; clone_size: NA; d_call: NA; cdr3_length: 15; v_call: TRBV4-2; cdr3_aa: CASSRAVATNEKLFF; cdr3_nt: TGTGCCAGCAGCCGGGCAGTTGCAACTAATGAAAAACTGTTTTTT
j_call: TRBJ2-2; clone_size: NA; d_call: TRBD1; cdr3_length: 16; v_call: TRBV7-6; cdr3_aa: CASSYLDRANTGELFF; cdr3_nt: TGTGCCAGCAGCTATCTGGACAGGGCGAACACCGGGGAGCTGTTTTTT
j_call: TRBJ2-7; clone_size: NA; d_call: TRBD1; cdr3_length: 16; v_call: TRBV24-1; cdr3_aa: CATSETGTGDTYEQYF; cdr3_nt: TGTGCCACCAGTGAAACCGGGACAGGGGACACCTACGAGCAGTACTTC
j_call: TRBJ2-7; clone_size: few; d_call: TRBD2; cdr3_length: 15; v_call: TRBV7-9; cdr3_aa: CASSSERDHMSEQYF; cdr3_nt: TGTGCCAGCTCCTCGGAGCGGGATCATATGTCCGAGCAGTACTTC
j_call: TRBJ1-6; clone_size: NA; d_call: NA; cdr3_length: 14; v_call: TRBV9; cdr3_aa: CASSVAQGSSPLHF; cdr3_nt: TGTGCCAGCAGCGTAGCGCAGGGGAGTTCACCCCTCCACTTT
j_call: TRBJ1-1; clone_size: NA; d_call: NA; cdr3_length: 17; v_call: TRBV10-3; cdr3_aa: CAISVWGGREGNTEAFF; cdr3_nt: TGTGCCATCAGTGTGTGGGGGGGGCGAGAGGGAAACACTGAAGCTTTCTTT
j_call: TRBJ2-3; clone_size: NA; d_call: NA; cdr3_length: 17; v_call: TRBV11-2; cdr3_aa: CASSFRSQGFGTDTQYF; cdr3_nt: TGTGCCAGCAGCTTTAGGAGCCAGGGCTTTGGCACAGATACGCAGTATTTT
j_call: TRBJ1-2; clone_size: NA; d_call: TRBD1; cdr3_length: 14; v_call: TRBV18; cdr3_aa: CASSPDRANYGYTF; cdr3_nt: TGTGCCAGCTCACCCGACAGGGCCAACTATGGCTACACCTTC
j_call: TRBJ1-6; clone_size: NA; d_call: NA; cdr3_length: 14; v_call: TRBV19; cdr3_aa: CASSRSSYNSPLHF; cdr3_nt: TGTGCCAGTAGTAGGAGCTCCTATAATTCACCCCTCCACTTT
j_call: TRBJ2-7; clone_size: NA; d_call: NA; cdr3_length: 15; v_call: TRBV11-2; cdr3_aa: CASSSSRGFSYEQYF; cdr3_nt: TGTGCCAGCAGCTCGTCGAGGGGGTTCTCCTACGAGCAGTACTTC
j_call: TRBJ2-1; clone_size: NA; d_call: NA; cdr3_length: 16; v_call: TRBV4-1; cdr3_aa: CASSQDITGGYNEQFF; cdr3_nt: TGCGCCAGCAGCCAAGATATTACCGGGGGCTACAATGAGCAGTTCTTC
j_call: TRBJ1-1; clone_size: NA; d_call: TRBD1; cdr3_length: 14; v_call: TRBV6-6; cdr3_aa: CASSPQGAGTEAFF; cdr3_nt: TGTGCCAGCAGTCCACAGGGGGCGGGAACTGAAGCTTTCTTT
j_call: TRBJ2-5; clone_size: NA; d_call: TRBD1; cdr3_length: 16; v_call: TRBV4-3; cdr3_aa: CASSQGVTGRQETQYF; cdr3_nt: TGCGCCAGCAGCCAAGGCGTGACAGGGCGTCAAGAGACCCAGTACTTC
j_call: TRBJ1-2; clone_size: NA; d_call: NA; cdr3_length: 13; v_call: TRBV6-6; cdr3_aa: CASSRQVNYGYTF; cdr3_nt: TGTGCCAGCAGTCGACAGGTGAACTATGGCTACACCTTC
j_call: TRBJ2-5; clone_size: NA; d_call: NA; cdr3_length: 15; v_call: TRBV5-5; cdr3_aa: CASSSTGTPQRTQYF; cdr3_nt: TGTGCCAGCAGTTCTACCGGGACTCCCCAAAGGACCCAGTACTTC
j_call: TRBJ1-1; clone_size: NA; d_call: TRBD1; cdr3_length: 14; v_call: TRBV3-1/TRBV3-2; cdr3_aa: CASSQADRGHRAFF; cdr3_nt: TGTGCCAGCAGCCAAGCGGACAGGGGGCATCGAGCTTTCTTT
j_call: TRBJ2-5; clone_size: NA; d_call: TRBD1; cdr3_length: 16; v_call: TRBV7-2; cdr3_aa: CASRHLTGQGSETQYF; cdr3_nt: TGTGCCAGCAGGCACCTTACGGGACAGGGGTCGGAGACCCAGTACTTC
j_call: TRBJ1-1; clone_size: NA; d_call: NA; cdr3_length: 16; v_call: TRBV27; cdr3_aa: CASSSPGVGAVTEAFF; cdr3_nt: TGTGCCAGCAGTTCCCCTGGTGTGGGGGCTGTCACTGAAGCTTTCTTT
j_call: TRBJ1-2; clone_size: NA; d_call: NA; cdr3_length: 13; v_call: TRBV19; cdr3_aa: CASSSGTNYGYTF; cdr3_nt: TGTGCCAGTAGTAGCGGGACTAACTATGGCTACACCTTC
j_call: TRBJ2-2; clone_size: NA; d_call: TRBD1; cdr3_length: 15; v_call: TRBV6-5; cdr3_aa: CASSHRGRMAGELFF; cdr3_nt: TGTGCCAGCAGCCACAGGGGGCGTATGGCCGGGGAGCTGTTTTTT
j_call: TRBJ1-4; clone_size: NA; d_call: NA; cdr3_length: 13; v_call: TRBV7-2; cdr3_aa: CASSGALNEKLFF; cdr3_nt: TGTGCCAGCAGCGGAGCCCTTAATGAAAAACTGTTTTTT
j_call: TRBJ1-1; clone_size: once; d_call: TRBD1; cdr3_length: 17; v_call: TRBV19; cdr3_aa: CASSIVGQGRPNTEAFF; cdr3_nt: TGTGCCAGTAGTATAGTGGGACAGGGAAGGCCAAACACTGAAGCTTTCTTT
j_call: TRBJ1-6; clone_size: NA; d_call: NA; cdr3_length: 17; v_call: TRBV7-6; cdr3_aa: CASSRTPDTGIPSPLHF; cdr3_nt: TGTGCCAGCAGCAGAACTCCCGACACCGGTATCCCTTCACCCCTCCACTTT